This T cell receptor beta chain was found in a study of cytomegalovirus exposure and HLA in healthy donors. Findings and limits, study-wide: Association of a missense DCLRE1C variant with TCR beta V- and J-gene trimming was reported in a later analysis. Listed as cytomegalovirus-associated were around 160 TCR beta chains.

Donors counted as nominally healthy when sampled, yet unrecorded immune exposures were likely. This clone was observed a single time. Its antigen is as yet unknown. V shed 6 bases and J 2 bases; nucleotides not matched to a gene: 8. This CDR3 is built from 17 residues. The germline V gene encodes CDR1 MNHEY and CDR2 SMNVEV (reference sequence). The PCR used 60 Vbeta and 13 Jbeta primers. Clones were read by immunoSEQ multiplex PCR, and TCRdb kept only the in-frame ones, dropping some. The sample includes 150,000 to 200,000 clones, roughly four fifths of them seen just once. The material sequenced was PBMCs. This TCR was recovered from a woman aged 18 to 35 in good health and CMV-seropositive. The chain uses TRBV27 and TRBJ2-2; 11 bases map to TRBD2. CDR3 bases: TGTGCCAGCAGCTTACGACTAGCGGGGCTTAACACCGGGGAGCTGTTTTTT. It translates to CASSLRLAGLNTGELFF.